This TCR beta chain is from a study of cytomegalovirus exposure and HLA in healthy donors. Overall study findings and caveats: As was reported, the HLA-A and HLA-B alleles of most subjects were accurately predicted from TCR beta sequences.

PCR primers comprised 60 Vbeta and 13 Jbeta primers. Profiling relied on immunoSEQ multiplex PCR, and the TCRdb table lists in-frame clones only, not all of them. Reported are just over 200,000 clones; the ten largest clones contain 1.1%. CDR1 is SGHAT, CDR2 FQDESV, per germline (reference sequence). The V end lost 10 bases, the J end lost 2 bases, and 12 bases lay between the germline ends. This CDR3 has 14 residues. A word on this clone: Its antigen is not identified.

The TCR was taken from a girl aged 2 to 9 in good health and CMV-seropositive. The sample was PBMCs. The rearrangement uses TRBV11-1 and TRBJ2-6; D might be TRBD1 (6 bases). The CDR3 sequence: CATTQGTGANVLTF. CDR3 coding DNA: TGTGCCACGACACAGGGTACTGGGGCCAACGTCCTGACTTTC.